Listed here are 19 T cell receptor beta chains from one sample, sequenced in a study of identifying expanded T cells in peripheral blood. Only in-frame clones appear in the TCRdb table, and some are missing; sequencing was by immunoSEQ multiplex PCR. Of under 85,000 clones listed, roughly 84% are singletons. Sequencing was performed on blood. Receptors were obtained from a person between 18 and 75 years old in good health.

The chain employs TRBV19 and TRBJ2-5; possibly TRBD2 for D (5 bases). Germline V gene data show CDR1 as LNHDA and CDR2 as SQIVND (reference sequence). This CDR3 contains 14 residues. V lost 5 bases and J 5 bases, leaving 15 bases between the germline ends. The CDR3 is CASSSLRAGETQYF. The CDR3 DNA follows: TGTGCCAGTAGTTCCCTGCGGGCAGGCGAGACCCAGTACTTC.

This clone was detected once. The rearrangement joins TRBV6-1 to TRBJ1-5; no clear D. CDR1 is MNHNS and CDR2 is SASEGT in the germline V gene. V lost 1 base, J lost 9 bases, and 16 bases lay in between. The CDR3 runs 15 residues. CDR3 amino acids: CASSEDQVIGGPQHF. CDR3 DNA sequence: TGTGCCAGCAGTGAAGACCAGGTTATTGGAGGGCCCCAGCATTTT.

This chain links TRBV9 with TRBJ1-5, with D unclear. This CDR3 comprises 15 residues. The V end lost 0 bases, the J end lost 0 bases, and 7 bases lay between the germline ends. Germline values: CDR1 SGDLS, CDR2 YYNGEE. Written as DNA, the CDR3 is TGTGCCAGCAGCGTAGGGGGATCTAGCAATCAGCCCCAGCATTTT. Its protein is CASSVGGSSNQPQHF. The variable domain in full, completed from reference TRBV9 and TRBJ1-5, reads DSGVTQTPKHLITATGQRVTLRCSPRSGDLSVYWYQQSLDQGLQFLIQYYNGEERAKGNILERFSAQQFPDLHSELNLSSLELGDSALYFCASSVGGSSNQPQHFGDGTRLSIL.

The chain links TRBV19 to TRBJ2-1; D could derive from TRBD1 or TRBD2 (5 bases each). The CDR3 has 17 residues. Germline V lookup: CDR1 LNHDA, CDR2 SQIVND (reference sequence). V was trimmed by 5 bases and J by 7 bases, leaving 24 bases between them. CDR3 residues: CASSDVRGEGKGNEQFF. The DNA for the CDR3 is TGTGCCAGTAGTGATGTCCGGGGAGAGGGGAAGGGGAATGAGCAGTTCTTC.

The chain links TRBV6-5 to TRBJ2-7, with 11 bases aligning to TRBD1. Losses at the gene ends were 2 bases for V and 4 bases for J; bases not matched to a gene: 4. Germline V gives CDR1 MNHEY, CDR2 SVGAGI. This CDR3 region has 15 residues. Here the CDR3 reads CASSYPGTGGYEQYF. The CDR3 nucleotides read TGTGCCAGCAGTTACCCCGGGACAGGGGGTTACGAGCAGTACTTC.

The rearrangement links TRBV28 to TRBJ1-2, with TRBD1 matching over 8 bases. This CDR3 region has 12 residues. CDR1 is MDHEN and CDR2 is SYDVKM in the germline V gene. The trim removed 10 bases at V and 4 bases at J, leaving 5 bases unmatched. CDR3 sequence (DNA): TGTGCCATACAGGGGGTAGGCTATGGCTACACCTTC. Protein: CAIQGVGYGYTF.

The rearrangement joins TRBV7-9 to TRBJ2-3; D gene unclear. From germline, CDR1 is SEHNR and CDR2 FQNEAQ (reference sequence). The CDR3 consists of 16 residues. Trimming took off 2 bases at V and 0 bases at J, with 12 bases between the two ends. CDR3 amino acids: CASSLWSGGSTDTQYF. Here the CDR3 DNA reads TGTGCCAGCAGCTTATGGTCTGGCGGTAGCACAGATACGCAGTATTTT.

The chain is built from TRBV10-3 and TRBJ1-1; TRBD1 agrees at 8 bases. Germline lookup yields CDR1 ENHRY and CDR2 SYGVKD. CDR3 length: 14 residues. Trimming at V came to 7 bases and at J to 5 bases, leaving 9 bases not matched to a gene. This CDR3 is CAITAGTGETEAFF. As DNA, the CDR3 is TGTGCCATCACCGCCGGGACAGGAGAAACTGAAGCTTTCTTT.

Written as DNA, the CDR3 is TGTGCCAGCAGACGAGGGGTAGGCTACACCTTC. This translates into CASRRGVGYTF. The genes are TRBV6-5 and TRBJ1-2; possible D gene TRBD1, 5 bases. Trimming removed 6 bases at V and 8 bases at J, with 10 bases between. The CDR3 has 11 amino acids. CDR1 and CDR2 (germline): MNHEY, SVGAGI.

J is TRBJ2-1 and V is TRBV6-5; D may match TRBD1 or TRBD2 (7 bases each). The CDR3 is made up of 15 amino acids. Deletions cut 5 bases from V and 3 bases from J, with 14 bases between. The germline gives CDR1 MNHEY, CDR2 SVGAGI. CDR3 DNA sequence: TGTGCCAGCAGTCACACAGGGGAGGGCTACAATGAGCAGTTCTTC. Its protein is CASSHTGEGYNEQFF.

This clone was observed once. The rearrangement uses TRBV28 and TRBJ1-1; maybe TRBD1 (5 bases). This CDR3 contains 15 residues. The ends were cut back, 5 bases at V and 1 base at J, with 14 bases in the middle. CDR1 and CDR2 from the germline V gene are MDHEN and SYDVKM. CDR3 nucleotides: TGTGCCAGCAGTCCTCCCGGGACGTGGAACACTGAAGCTTTCTTT. Translation: CASSPPGTWNTEAFF.

The DNA of the CDR3 is TGTGCCAGCACAGGGCGGAGCTCCTACGAGCAGTACTTC. Protein: CASTGRSSYEQYF. This chain uses TRBV6-6 with TRBJ2-7; D may be TRBD1 (5 bases). CDR3 length: 13 residues. V lost 7 bases, J lost 0 bases, and 10 bases lay in between. Germline CDR1 is MNHNY and CDR2 is SVGAGI (reference sequence).

This clone came up once. CDR3 sequence: CASSHTWTSGQREQFF. In DNA, the CDR3 is TGCGCCAGCAGCCATACCTGGACTAGCGGCCAGAGGGAGCAGTTCTTC. The chain has TRBV4-3 and TRBJ2-1; 10 bases agree with TRBD2. The V and J ends lost 3 bases and 10 bases, in that order; junction bases with no gene match: 12. This CDR3 contains 16 residues. Per germline, CDR1 LGHNA and CDR2 YSLEER.

The rearrangement uses TRBV5-8 and TRBJ2-7; D remains unclear. The germline CDR1 and CDR2 sequences are SGHTS and YDEGEE. Trimming removed 4 bases from V and 6 bases from J, with 11 bases in between. The CDR3 sequence is 12 residues long. This CDR3 is CASSPPLLEQYF. CDR3 DNA sequence: TGTGCCAGCAGCCCCCCCCTACTCGAGCAGTACTTC.

The V and J genes are TRBV28 and TRBJ2-4; D gene uncertain. This CDR3 is built from 15 residues. Germline CDR1 reads MDHEN; CDR2 reads SYDVKM. V was pared by 4 bases and J by 2 bases, with 12 bases between. The CDR3 region has the DNA TGTGCCAGCAGTTCCAGTGTAGTGTCCAAAAACATTCAGTACTTC. Amino acid sequence: CASSSSVVSKNIQYF.

The chain employs TRBV9 and TRBJ2-1; 14 nucleotides line up with TRBD2. This CDR3 has 15 amino acids. V lost 5 bases to trimming and J lost 8 bases; unmatched junction nucleotides: 6. Germline CDR1 reads SGDLS; CDR2 reads YYNGEE. CDR3 coding DNA: TGTGCCAGCAGGGGGACTAGCGGGAGAGCAGATGAGCAGTTCTTC. Translated, it gives CASRGTSGRADEQFF.

The rearrangement joins TRBV9 to TRBJ1-2; 7 positions agree with TRBD1. Germline V CDR1 and CDR2: SGDLS, YYNGEE. V shed 2 bases, J shed 10 bases, and the junction held 11 bases outside the gene matches. CDR3 length equals 14 residues. The CDR3 DNA reads TGTGCCAGCAGCGTCACCGGGACAGCCGGCCTCTACACCTTC. Protein: CASSVTGTAGLYTF.

V gene TRBV5-6 combines with J gene TRBJ2-7; D is unclear. CDR1 is SGHDT, CDR2 YYEEEE, per germline. CDR3 size: 14 residues. The V end was cut by 5 bases, the J end by 0 bases, with 12 bases between. The CDR3 loop reads CASSWTVSSYEQYF. Written as DNA, the CDR3 is TGTGCCAGCAGTTGGACGGTAAGCTCCTACGAGCAGTACTTC.

This clone occurred a few times. This chain joins TRBV14 and TRBJ2-1; TRBD2 aligns across 11 bases. CDR3 length: 20 residues. Germline-derived CDR1 and CDR2 are SGHDN and FVKESK. With 4 bases clipped from V and 3 bases from J, the junction kept 17 bases outside the gene matches. The CDR3 protein is CASSRGLLAGASPYYNEQFF. As DNA, the CDR3 is TGTGCCAGCAGCCGCGGCCTACTAGCGGGAGCCTCTCCCTACTACAATGAGCAGTTCTTC.